What follows are 7 T cell receptor beta chains derived from one specimen sequenced in a study of blood T cell repertoires in COVID-19. Sequenced by immunoSEQ multiplex PCR; TCRdb stores in-frame clones only, minus some. This sample has around 190,000 clones; approximately 80% occur once, and the top ten carry approximately 7%. Sequencing was done on a sample of peripheral blood. The receptors derive from a human donor in a cohort sampled during active COVID-19.

The chain is built from TRBV21-1 and TRBJ1-2; the table's D call, TRBD1, has no DNA check behind it. TRBV21-1 is designated a pseudogene. There are 14 residues in the CDR3. DNA of the CDR3: TGTGCCAGCAGCAAAGGTCCGGCAGGGCAAGGCTACACCTTC. This codes for CASSKGPAGQGYTF.

The chain links TRBV9 to TRBJ2-1; 9 bases align to TRBD2. This CDR3 has 14 amino acids. Trimming removed 0 bases from V and 8 bases from J; junction bases left unmatched: 3. Per germline, CDR1 SGDLS and CDR2 YYNGEE. This CDR3 is CASSVGRGGYEQFF. For the CDR3, the DNA is TGTGCCAGCAGCGTAGGGCGGGGGGGATATGAGCAGTTCTTC.

The J gene is TRBJ1-5, the V gene TRBV9; D possibly corresponds to TRBD1 (6 bases). V was trimmed by 4 bases and J by 5 bases, leaving 19 bases between them. Germline V gives CDR1 SGDLS, CDR2 YYNGEE. The CDR3 has 16 residues. CDR3 sequence: CASSLPEGGGHQPQHF. CDR3 nucleotide sequence: TGTGCCAGCAGCCTCCCGGAAGGGGGGGGTCATCAGCCCCAGCATTTT.

In DNA form, the CDR3 reads TGTGCCAGCAGTTGGGTCCCGGGGGACGGCTACACCTTC. Translated: CASSWVPGDGYTF. This rearrangement joins TRBV12-3 or TRBV12-4 to TRBJ1-2, with D possibly being TRBD1 (5 bases). The ends were cut back, 4 bases at V and 8 bases at J, with 14 bases in the middle. The CDR3 has 13 amino acids.

This rearrangement joins TRBV7-3 to TRBJ1-1; a possible D gene is TRBD1 (5 bases). Deletions cut 6 bases from V and 0 bases from J, with 11 bases between. The CDR3 has 14 amino acids. The germline CDR1 and CDR2 sequences are SGHTA and FQGTGA. Written as DNA, the CDR3 is TGTGCCAGCAGTCCGGGACTTATGAACACTGAAGCTTTCTTT. Protein product: CASSPGLMNTEAFF.

This chain uses TRBV5-6 with TRBJ2-2; 12 bases map to TRBD2. Germline lookup yields CDR1 SGHDT and CDR2 YYEEEE. After removal of 0 bases from V and 7 bases from J, the junction contained 7 bases not matched to a gene. This CDR3 comprises 17 residues. Here the CDR3 reads CASSLASGGALVGELFF. Written as DNA, the CDR3 is TGTGCCAGCAGCTTGGCTAGCGGGGGGGCCTTGGTCGGGGAGCTGTTTTTT.

V usage is TRBV11-3 and J usage is TRBJ2-7, with D hard to call. Germline-derived CDR1 and CDR2 are SGHNT and YENEEA. Trimming removed 0 bases from V and 6 bases from J, with 9 bases in between. The CDR3 spans 13 residues. The CDR3 DNA sequence: TGTGCCAGCAGCTTAGACAGGTTCTCCGAGCAGTACTTC. Encoded protein: CASSLDRFSEQYF.